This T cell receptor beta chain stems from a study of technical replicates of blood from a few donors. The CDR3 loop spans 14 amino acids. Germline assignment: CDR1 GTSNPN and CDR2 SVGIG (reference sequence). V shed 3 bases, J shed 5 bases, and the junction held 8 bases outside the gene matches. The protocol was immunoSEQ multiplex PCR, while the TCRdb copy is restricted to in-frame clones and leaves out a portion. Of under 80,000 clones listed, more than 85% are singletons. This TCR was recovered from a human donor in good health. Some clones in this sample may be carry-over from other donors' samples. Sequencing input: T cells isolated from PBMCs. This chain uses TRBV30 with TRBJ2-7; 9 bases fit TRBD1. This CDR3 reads CAWRGTGLSNEQYF. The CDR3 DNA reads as TGTGCCTGGAGAGGGACAGGGTTATCCAACGAGCAGTACTTC. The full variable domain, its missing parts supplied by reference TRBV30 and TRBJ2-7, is SQTIHQWPATLVQPVGSPLSLECTVEGTSNPNLYWYRQAAGRGLQLLFYSVGIGQISSEVPQNLSASRPQDRQFILSSKKLLLSDSGFYLCAWRGTGLSNEQYFGPGTRLTVT.